This TCR beta chain was observed in a study of cytomegalovirus exposure and HLA in healthy donors. Findings of the study overall: Indistinguishability led to the exclusion of some V segments, TRBV6-2 and TRBV6-3 included. TCR beta sequences numbering more than 15,000 were associated with HLA alleles at 0.05 false discovery rate in a later analysis.

Germline assignment: CDR1 DFQATT and CDR2 SNEGSKA (reference sequence). The CDR3 consists of 11 residues. Trimming took 1 base from V and 7 from J, leaving 5 bases between them. About this clone: Its specificity is unknown.

Though nominally healthy at sampling, donors likely had unrecorded immune exposures. PCR involved 60 Vbeta and 13 Jbeta primers. Here immunoSEQ multiplex PCR was the method, and the copy in TCRdb shows in-frame clones only, minus some. The repertoire holds 65,000 to 80,000 clones, roughly 79% seen once, with around 21% in the top ten. The specimen was PBMCs. The sequence came from a woman aged 40-49 years in good health and CMV-seropositive. V gene TRBV20-1 combines with J gene TRBJ2-1; D unresolved. The CDR3 DNA follows: TGCAGTGCTAGAGTAAAAAATGAGCAGTTCTTC. As protein: CSARVKNEQFF.